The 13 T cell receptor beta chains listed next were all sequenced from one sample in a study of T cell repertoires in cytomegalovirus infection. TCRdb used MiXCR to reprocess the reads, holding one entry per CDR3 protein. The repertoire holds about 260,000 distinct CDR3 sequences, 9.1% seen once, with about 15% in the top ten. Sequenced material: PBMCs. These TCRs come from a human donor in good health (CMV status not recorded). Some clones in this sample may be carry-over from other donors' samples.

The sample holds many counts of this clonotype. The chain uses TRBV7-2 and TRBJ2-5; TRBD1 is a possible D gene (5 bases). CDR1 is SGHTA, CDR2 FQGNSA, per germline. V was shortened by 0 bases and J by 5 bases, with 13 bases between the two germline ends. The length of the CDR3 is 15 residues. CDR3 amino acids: CASSLARGAGETQYF. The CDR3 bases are TGTGCCAGCAGCTTAGCGCGTGGGGCTGGGGAGACCCAGTACTTC.

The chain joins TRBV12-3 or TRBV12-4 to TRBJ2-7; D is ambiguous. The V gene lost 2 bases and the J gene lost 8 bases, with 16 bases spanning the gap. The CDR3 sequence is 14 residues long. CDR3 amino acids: CASSLKVERIQQYF. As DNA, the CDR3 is TGTGCCAGCAGTTTAAAAGTCGAGAGGATCCAGCAGTACTTC.

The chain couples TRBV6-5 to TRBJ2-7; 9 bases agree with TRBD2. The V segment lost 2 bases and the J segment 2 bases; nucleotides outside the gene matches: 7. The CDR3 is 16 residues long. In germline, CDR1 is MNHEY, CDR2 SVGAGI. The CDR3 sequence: CASSYGLAGSAYEQYF. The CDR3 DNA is TGTGCCAGCAGTTACGGCCTAGCGGGATCCGCCTACGAGCAGTACTTC.

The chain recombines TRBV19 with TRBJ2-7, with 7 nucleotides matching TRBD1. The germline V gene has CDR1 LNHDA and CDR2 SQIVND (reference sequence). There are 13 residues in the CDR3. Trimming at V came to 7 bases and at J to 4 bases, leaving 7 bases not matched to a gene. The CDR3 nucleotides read TGTGCCAGTAAGGACAGGAACTCTTACGAGCAGTACTTC. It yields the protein CASKDRNSYEQYF.

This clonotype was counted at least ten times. Here the CDR3 reads CASSLGRVGVRSNQPQHF. In DNA form, the CDR3 reads TGTGCCAGCAGTTTGGGGAGGGTGGGGGTTCGAAGCAATCAGCCCCAGCATTTT. This chain uses TRBV28 with TRBJ1-5; TRBD1 is a possible D gene (5 bases). Trimming left V 3 bases short and J 1 base short, with 19 bases between. In germline, CDR1 is MDHEN, CDR2 SYDVKM. The CDR3 contains 18 residues.

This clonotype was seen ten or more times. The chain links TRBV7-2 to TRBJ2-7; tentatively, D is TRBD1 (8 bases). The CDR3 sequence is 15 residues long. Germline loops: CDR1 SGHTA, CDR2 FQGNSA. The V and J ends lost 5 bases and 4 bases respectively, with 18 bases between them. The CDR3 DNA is TGTGCCAGCAGCCCCGGGGGGACAGGACCTTACGAGCAGTACTTC. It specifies CASSPGGTGPYEQYF.

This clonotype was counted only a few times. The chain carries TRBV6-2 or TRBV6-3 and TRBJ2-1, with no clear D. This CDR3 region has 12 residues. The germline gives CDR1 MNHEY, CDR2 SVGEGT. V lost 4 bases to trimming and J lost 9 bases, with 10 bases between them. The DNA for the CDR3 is TGTGCCAGCAGTTTGCCTAGAATTGAGCAGTTCTTC. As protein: CASSLPRIEQFF.

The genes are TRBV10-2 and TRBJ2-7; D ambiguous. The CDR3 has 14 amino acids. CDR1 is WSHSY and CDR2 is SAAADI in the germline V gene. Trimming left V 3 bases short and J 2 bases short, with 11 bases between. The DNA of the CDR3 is TGCGCCAGCAGTGACACGGGTACTCCCTACGAGCAGTACTTC. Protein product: CASSDTGTPYEQYF.

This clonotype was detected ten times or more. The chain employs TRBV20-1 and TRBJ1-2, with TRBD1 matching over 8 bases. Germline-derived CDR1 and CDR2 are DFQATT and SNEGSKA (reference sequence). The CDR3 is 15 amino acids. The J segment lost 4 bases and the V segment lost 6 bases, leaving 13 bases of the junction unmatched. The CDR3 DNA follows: TGCAGTGCCACCCCCCCCCCAACAGGGGGCTATGGCTACACCTTC. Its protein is CSATPPPTGGYGYTF.

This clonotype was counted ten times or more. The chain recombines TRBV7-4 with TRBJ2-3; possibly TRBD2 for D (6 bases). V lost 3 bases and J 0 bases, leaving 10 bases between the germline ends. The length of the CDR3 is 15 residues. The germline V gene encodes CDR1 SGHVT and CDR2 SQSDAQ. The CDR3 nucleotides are TGTGCCAGCAGCTTCACGCGGGGCAGCACAGATACGCAGTATTTT. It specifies CASSFTRGSTDTQYF.

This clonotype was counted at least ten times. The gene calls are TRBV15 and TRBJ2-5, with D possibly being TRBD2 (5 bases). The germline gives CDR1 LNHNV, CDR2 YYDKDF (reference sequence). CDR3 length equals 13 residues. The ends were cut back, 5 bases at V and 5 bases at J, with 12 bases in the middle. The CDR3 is CATSEDSRETQYF. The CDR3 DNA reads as TGTGCCACCAGCGAGGACTCCCGGGAGACCCAGTACTTC.

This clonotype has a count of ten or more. CDR3 loop: CASSSRPLLGEYF. In DNA, the CDR3 is TGTGCCAGCAGTTCCCGACCCCTCCTAGGGGAGTACTTC. The rearrangement uses TRBV28 and TRBJ2-7; D is perhaps TRBD1 (5 bases). Germline loops: CDR1 MDHEN, CDR2 SYDVKM. The CDR3 totals 13 residues. V was shortened by 4 bases and J by 11 bases, with 18 bases between the two germline ends.

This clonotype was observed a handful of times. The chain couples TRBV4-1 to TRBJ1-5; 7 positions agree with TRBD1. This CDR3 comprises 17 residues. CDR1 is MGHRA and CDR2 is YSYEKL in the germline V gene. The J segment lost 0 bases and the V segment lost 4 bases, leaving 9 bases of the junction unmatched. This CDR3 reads CASSRRDRDNSNQPQHF. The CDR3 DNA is TGCGCCAGCAGCCGCCGCGACAGGGACAATAGCAATCAGCCCCAGCATTTT.